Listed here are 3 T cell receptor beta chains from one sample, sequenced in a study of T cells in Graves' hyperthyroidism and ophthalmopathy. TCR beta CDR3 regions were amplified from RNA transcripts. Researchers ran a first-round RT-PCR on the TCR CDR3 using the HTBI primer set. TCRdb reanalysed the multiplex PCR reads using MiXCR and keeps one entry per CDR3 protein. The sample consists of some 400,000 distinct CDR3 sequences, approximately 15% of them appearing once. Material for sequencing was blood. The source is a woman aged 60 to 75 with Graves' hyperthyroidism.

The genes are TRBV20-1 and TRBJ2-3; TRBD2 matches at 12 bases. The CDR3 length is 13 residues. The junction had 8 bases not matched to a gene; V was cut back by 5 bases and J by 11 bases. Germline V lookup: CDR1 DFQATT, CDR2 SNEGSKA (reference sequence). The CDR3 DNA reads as TGCAGTGCTCACACTAGCGGGAGGCCATGGCAGTATTTT. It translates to CSAHTSGRPWQYF.

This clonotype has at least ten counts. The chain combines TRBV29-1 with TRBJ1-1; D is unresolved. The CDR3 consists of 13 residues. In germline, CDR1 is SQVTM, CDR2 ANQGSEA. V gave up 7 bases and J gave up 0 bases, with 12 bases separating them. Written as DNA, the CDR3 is TGCAGCGCCGTGTCCTTTATGAACACTGAAGCTTTCTTT. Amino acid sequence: CSAVSFMNTEAFF.

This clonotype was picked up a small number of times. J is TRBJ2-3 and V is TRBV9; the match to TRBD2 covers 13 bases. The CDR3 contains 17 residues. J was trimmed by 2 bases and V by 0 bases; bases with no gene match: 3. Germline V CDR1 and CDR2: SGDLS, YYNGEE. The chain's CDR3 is CASSVGTSGRFTDTQYF. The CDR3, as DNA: TGTGCCAGCAGCGTAGGGACTAGCGGGAGATTCACAGATACGCAGTATTTT.